The 7 T cell receptor beta chains reported below all come from one sample, sequenced in a study of cytomegalovirus exposure and HLA in healthy donors. Use of 60 Vbeta and 13 Jbeta primers characterized the PCR. The table came from immunoSEQ multiplex PCR; TCRdb's copy has only in-frame clones and leaves some out. The sample consists of approximately 160,000 clones, 68% of them appearing once. Sequencing input: PBMCs. These receptors were taken from a woman between 18 and 29 years old in good health and CMV-seropositive.

The rearrangement joins TRBV5-1 to TRBJ2-1, with 12 bases matching TRBD2. CDR3 length: 16 residues. Germline V gene data show CDR1 as SGHRS and CDR2 as YFSETQ. Trimming took 3 bases from V and 0 from J; bases not matched to a gene: 1. The CDR3 DNA reads as TGCGCCAGCAGCTCGACTAGCGGGGGCTCCTACAATGAGCAGTTCTTC. Translated, it gives CASSSTSGGSYNEQFF.

J is TRBJ1-1 and V is TRBV7-3; D not resolved. Germline CDR1 SGHTA, CDR2 FQGTGA. The V and J ends lost 4 bases and 0 bases respectively, with 6 bases between them. The CDR3 is 13 residues long. CDR3 amino acids: CASSSEMNTEAFF. CDR3 nucleotides: TGTGCCAGCAGCTCAGAAATGAACACTGAAGCTTTCTTT.

The chain has TRBV29-1 and TRBJ2-1, with unresolved D. The CDR3 is 12 residues long. Germline CDR1 and CDR2: SQVTM and ANQGSEA. Trimming took 0 bases from V and 9 from J, leaving 9 bases between them. CDR3: CSVEDPSFEQFF. Written as DNA, the CDR3 is TGCAGCGTTGAAGATCCTTCTTTTGAGCAGTTCTTC.

This chain joins TRBV7-9 and TRBJ1-4, with TRBD1 as a possible D gene (5 bases). Trimming shortened V by 0 bases and J by 0 bases, and 8 bases separated the two germline ends. The germline CDR1 and CDR2 sequences are SEHNR and FQNEAQ (reference sequence). This CDR3 region has 16 residues. The CDR3 coding sequence is TGTGCCAGCAGCTTAGCTGGGGCTGCAACTAATGAAAAACTGTTTTTT. This translates into CASSLAGAATNEKLFF.

The CDR3 nucleotides read TGTGCTAGCTCACCCCGTGCCCCCACTGGTGAAGCTTTCTTT. Its protein is CASSPRAPTGEAFF. The chain recombines TRBV7-7 with TRBJ1-1; D unresolved. Germline V CDR1 and CDR2: SSHAT, FNYEAQ (reference sequence). The CDR3 spans 14 residues.

DNA for the CDR3: TGTGCCAGTAGTATAGCAGGGACAGGGAACACTGAAGCTTTCTTT. Encoded protein: CASSIAGTGNTEAFF. The chain uses TRBV19 and TRBJ1-1, with 8 bases aligning to TRBD1. V shed 1 base and J 1 base; nucleotides not matched to a gene: 2. The germline V gene has CDR1 LNHDA and CDR2 SQIVND (reference sequence). This CDR3 comprises 15 residues.

J is TRBJ2-5 and V is TRBV7-2; 8 bases map to TRBD2. Looked up from germline, CDR1 is SGHTA and CDR2 is FQGNSA. Trimming took 4 bases from V and 2 from J; bases not matched to a gene: 3. This CDR3 spans 14 amino acids. CDR3 loop: CASSSTSGQETQYF. CDR3 in DNA: TGTGCCAGCAGCTCAACTAGCGGACAAGAGACCCAGTACTTC.